This T cell receptor (beta chain) was sequenced during a study of immune cell composition in non-small cell lung cancer. Study-wide findings and caveats: Lung squamous cell carcinoma tumours had significantly higher top 10 clone scores and productive clonality than lung adenocarcinoma.

Germline values: CDR1 MNHEY, CDR2 SMNVEV (reference sequence). Losses at the gene ends were 5 bases for V and 4 bases for J; bases not matched to a gene: 4. This CDR3 has 13 amino acids. Profiled with immunoSEQ multiplex PCR; TCRdb holds only in-frame clones, not every one. The sample includes around 4,800 clones, around 78% of them seen just once. The sample holds a few counts of this clone. Its antigen is undetermined. The sequence was obtained from a human donor with non-small cell lung cancer. J is TRBJ2-7 and V is TRBV27; 8 bases align to TRBD1. Sequencing was performed on lung tumor tissue. Written as DNA, the CDR3 is TGTGCCAGCAGTCGGACAGGGAATTACGAGCAGTACTTC. Translating it yields CASSRTGNYEQYF.